Presented here are 17 T cell receptor beta chains from one specimen sequenced in a study of Tregs in tolerant kidney transplant recipients. The antigens these receptors bind are not known. Generated by immunoSEQ multiplex PCR, the TCRdb table keeps only in-frame clones and is missing some. The sample consists of under 45,000 clones, nearly 97% of them appearing once. Sequencing was done on a sample of Tregs from blood cultured with allogeneic cells. Receptors originate from a human donor in good health.

This chain joins TRBV6-1 and TRBJ2-3, with a tentative D call TRBD2 (5 bases). The CDR3 loop spans 14 amino acids. Per germline, CDR1 MNHNS and CDR2 SASEGT. V was clipped by 9 bases and J by 4 bases, with 17 bases between them. In DNA form, the CDR3 reads TGTGCCAGTCACCAGAGACTAAGGGCAGATACGCAGTATTTT. Its protein is CASHQRLRADTQYF.

The chain has TRBV11-1 and TRBJ1-2; no firm D call. CDR3 length: 14 amino acids. Germline CDR1 SGHAT, CDR2 FQDESV (reference sequence). The ends were cut back, 2 bases at V and 2 bases at J, with 9 bases in the middle. The CDR3 DNA follows: TGTGCCAGCAGCTTACTGGCAGCGAACTATGGCTACACCTTC. This sequence encodes CASSLLAANYGYTF.

The V gene is TRBV11-2, the J gene TRBJ2-3; 10 bases match TRBD2. The CDR3 is 15 amino acids. CDR1 SGHAT and CDR2 FQNNGV come from the germline V gene. Trimming cost V 3 bases and J 4 bases; bases outside gene matches: 4. Here the CDR3 reads CASSFLAGEADTQYF. The CDR3 coding sequence is TGTGCCAGCAGCTTCCTAGCGGGAGAGGCAGATACGCAGTATTTT.

This clone has a single count. CDR3 in DNA: TGTGCCAGCAGCTCATCCAGCGGGAGGGGGGAGACCCAGTACTTC. It is translated as CASSSSSGRGETQYF. The gene calls are TRBV5-4 and TRBJ2-5; 10 nucleotides agree with TRBD2. Trimming took 3 bases from V and 5 from J; bases not matched to a gene: 7. The CDR3 consists of 15 residues. In germline, CDR1 is SGHNT, CDR2 YYREEE (reference sequence).

This chain joins TRBV7-6 and TRBJ2-1; perhaps TRBD2 as D (6 bases). Trimming took off 3 bases at V and 3 bases at J, with 15 bases between the two ends. This CDR3 comprises 16 residues. The germline V gene has CDR1 SGHVS and CDR2 FNYEAQ. CDR3 loop: CASSFGSGRGYNEQFF. DNA of the CDR3: TGTGCCAGCAGCTTTGGTAGCGGAAGAGGCTACAATGAGCAGTTCTTC.

The J gene is TRBJ2-3, the V gene TRBV4-2, with a possible D match to TRBD2 (6 bases). V gave up 2 bases and J gave up 7 bases, with 19 bases separating them. Germline V lookup: CDR1 LGHNA, CDR2 YNFKEQ. CDR3 size: 16 residues. CDR3 sequence: CASSQNADGRVYTQYF. The CDR3 bases are TGTGCCAGCAGCCAAAACGCCGACGGGAGAGTATATACGCAGTATTTT.

The V call is TRBV11-3, the J call TRBJ2-7; 12 bases map to TRBD2. CDR3 length: 16 residues. The trim removed 5 bases at V and 1 base at J, leaving 6 bases unmatched. CDR1 and CDR2 (germline): SGHNT, YENEEA. This CDR3 is CASSQTSGSESYEQYF. The CDR3 coding sequence is TGTGCCAGCAGCCAGACTAGCGGGAGTGAATCCTACGAGCAGTACTTC.

DNA for the CDR3: TGTGCCAGTAGTATCAGTTTTCGTTATTATGGCTACACCTTC. As protein: CASSISFRYYGYTF. This sequence joins TRBV19 and TRBJ1-2; D remains ambiguous. CDR1 and CDR2 (germline): LNHDA, SQIVND (reference sequence). The CDR3 is made up of 14 amino acids. Trimming took off 3 bases at V and 5 bases at J, with 13 bases between the two ends.

This clone was counted a few times. The rearrangement joins TRBV7-9 to TRBJ2-1, with TRBD2 matching 13 bases. With V trimmed by 0 bases and J by 0 bases, 5 bases remained unmatched. The germline V gene has CDR1 SEHNR and CDR2 FQNEAQ (reference sequence). This CDR3 region has 19 residues. The CDR3 sequence is CASSLAGLAGRSSYNEQFF. DNA for the CDR3: TGTGCCAGCAGCTTAGCGGGACTAGCGGGACGGAGCTCCTACAATGAGCAGTTCTTC.

The chain has TRBV5-6 and TRBJ1-6; D is unclear. Trimming removed 0 bases at V and 9 bases at J, with 13 bases between. CDR1 and CDR2 from the germline V gene are SGHDT and YYEEEE. This CDR3 is built from 15 residues. CDR3 region: CASSLVGRLLSPLHF. CDR3 coding DNA: TGTGCCAGCAGCTTGGTGGGGAGGCTACTTTCACCCCTCCACTTT. Based on the CDR3 plus reference TRBV5-6 and TRBJ1-6, the full variable domain is DAGVTQSPTHLIKTRGQQVTLRCSPKSGHDTVSWYQQALGQGPQFIFQYYEEEERQRGNFPDRFSGHQFPNYSSELNVNALLLGDSALYLCASSLVGRLLSPLHFGNGTRLTVT.

V is TRBV7-9 and J is TRBJ1-3; D is perhaps TRBD1 (5 bases). From germline, CDR1 is SEHNR and CDR2 FQNEAQ (reference sequence). Deletions cut 1 base from V and 7 bases from J, with 11 bases between. This CDR3 has 14 residues. The CDR3 region has the DNA TGTGCCAGCAGCTTAGAACAGGCGCGCAACACCATATATTTT. This sequence encodes CASSLEQARNTIYF.

The gene calls are TRBV5-1 and TRBJ1-1; 8 nucleotides align to TRBD1. Germline CDR1 SGHRS, CDR2 YFSETQ. The CDR3 length is 15 residues. Trimming took 2 bases from V and 6 from J; bases not matched to a gene: 9. The CDR3, as DNA: TGCGCCAGCAGCTTCCTCCAGGGGGCTAGGGCTGAAGCTTTCTTT. It codes for CASSFLQGARAEAFF.

The sample holds one count of this clone. The gene calls are TRBV7-2 and TRBJ2-2, with TRBD1 matching over 7 bases. This CDR3 is 16 amino acids long. V was pared by 2 bases and J by 5 bases, with 8 bases of the junction left unmatched. CDR1 is SGHTA and CDR2 is FQGNSA in the germline V gene. CDR3 region: CASSLLTGFRTGELFF. In DNA form, the CDR3 reads TGTGCCAGCAGCTTACTGACAGGGTTTCGAACCGGGGAGCTGTTTTTT.

The chain links TRBV7-3 to TRBJ2-3; TRBD1 aligns across 8 bases. The CDR3 has 14 residues. Trimming cost V 3 bases and J 1 base; bases outside gene matches: 0. In germline, CDR1 is SGHTA, CDR2 FQGTGA. In nucleotides, the CDR3 is TGTGCCAGCAGCTTGACAGGGGGCACAGATACGCAGTATTTT. Encoded protein: CASSLTGGTDTQYF.

This clone was picked up one time. The chain carries TRBV2 and TRBJ2-1; 10 bases are a match to TRBD2. CDR1 is SNHLY and CDR2 is FYNNEI in the germline V gene. The CDR3 length is 17 residues. The junction had 8 bases not matched to a gene; V was cut back by 3 bases and J by 3 bases. The CDR3 sequence is CASSEVAGGLFYNEQFF. The DNA for the CDR3 is TGTGCCAGCAGTGAGGTAGCGGGAGGCCTCTTCTACAATGAGCAGTTCTTC.

The J gene is TRBJ2-2, the V gene TRBV6-5; D is unclear. The CDR3 has 13 amino acids. The germline V gene encodes CDR1 MNHEY and CDR2 SVGAGI. V was cut by 5 bases and J by 5 bases, with 9 bases left in between. The DNA of the CDR3 is TGTGCCAGCAGTCGCGACGGAACCGGGGAGCTGTTTTTT. It codes for CASSRDGTGELFF.

This chain links TRBV19 with TRBJ1-2, with a tentative D call TRBD1 (5 bases). Germline V CDR1 and CDR2: LNHDA, SQIVND (reference sequence). The CDR3 spans 15 residues. Trimming stripped 0 bases from V and 0 bases from J, with 8 bases between. Here the CDR3 DNA reads TGTGCCAGTAGTATAGAGAACAGGCCTAACTATGGCTACACCTTC. It codes for CASSIENRPNYGYTF.